These 6 T cell receptor beta chains were all obtained from the same sample, sequenced in a study of long-term antiretroviral therapy in people with HIV. Version v3.0 of the immunoSEQ assay ran at survey level. Measured with immunoSEQ multiplex PCR; TCRdb has only the in-frame clones, and not every one. The sample lists some 30,000 clones, roughly 90% occurring once. This sample comprised unsorted PBMCs, obtained more than 5 years after starting antiretroviral therapy. The origin of the receptors is a woman in her thirties or forties with HIV.

This clone was detected only once. J is TRBJ1-1 and V is TRBV27, with a weak D call TRBD1 (6 bases). CDR1 is MNHEY, CDR2 SMNVEV, per germline (reference sequence). CDR3 length: 16 residues. Between the trimmed V and J ends, which lost 2 bases and 0 bases, there was a span of 13 bases. CDR3 protein: CASSLRSGTLNTEAFF. CDR3 sequence (DNA): TGTGCCAGCAGTTTAAGGTCGGGGACATTGAACACTGAAGCTTTCTTT.

This clone was observed a handful of times. The chain employs TRBV2 and TRBJ1-3; D remains unclear. Trimming cost V 2 bases and J 7 bases, with 9 bases left between them. This CDR3 spans 13 amino acids. CDR1 SNHLY and CDR2 FYNNEI come from the germline V gene. The CDR3 DNA sequence: TGTGCCAGCAGTGAAAGTCATGGGAACACCATATATTTT. It encodes CASSESHGNTIYF.

J is TRBJ2-1 and V is TRBV5-4, with 9 positions matching TRBD1. V trimming: 2 bases; J trimming: 7 bases; junction bases outside the gene matches: 10. The germline V gene has CDR1 SGHNT and CDR2 YYREEE (reference sequence). The CDR3 runs to 16 residues. CDR3 bases: TGTGCCAGCAGCTTACAGGGGGCGGGAAGTTGGAATGAGCAGTTCTTC. Protein: CASSLQGAGSWNEQFF.

The rearrangement uses TRBV5-3 and TRBJ2-5, with TRBD2 matching 12 bases. TRBV5-3 is sorted into the ORF group, with uncertain function. J lost 6 bases, V lost 4 bases, and 7 bases had no gene match. The CDR3 consists of 15 residues. CDR3 nucleotide sequence: TGTGCCAGAAGCCCGACTAGCGGGGGTCAACAGACCCAGTACTTC. Its translation: CARSPTSGGQQTQYF.

The CDR3 loop is CASSGQDSNEKLFF. DNA for the CDR3: TGTGCCAGCAGCGGACAGGACTCTAATGAAAAACTGTTTTTT. J is TRBJ1-4 and V is TRBV9, with D tentatively TRBD1 (6 bases). The V and J ends lost 3 bases and 3 bases respectively, with 9 bases between them. The CDR3 is 14 amino acids. The germline gives CDR1 SGDLS, CDR2 YYNGEE.

This clone was observed a handful of times. The CDR3 is CASSQSRGTEAFF. CDR3 DNA: TGTGCCAGCAGCCAGAGCCGGGGCACTGAAGCTTTCTTT. The V gene is TRBV5-4, the J gene TRBJ1-1, with D unresolved. CDR1 and CDR2 (germline): SGHNT, YYREEE (reference sequence). This CDR3 has 13 residues. V was shortened by 4 bases and J by 4 bases, with 11 bases between the two germline ends.